Following are 9 T cell receptor beta chains from one sample sequenced in a study of cytomegalovirus exposure and HLA in healthy donors. The PCR contained 60 Vbeta and 13 Jbeta primers. The assay was immunoSEQ multiplex PCR, and TCRdb's table has in-frame clones only and misses some. Among roughly 110,000 clones listed, 80% to 90% were seen once. The sequenced material came from PBMCs. Every receptor here comes from a man in his fifties or sixties in good health and CMV-seronegative.

This chain uses TRBV7-3 with TRBJ1-1; D is unresolved. V lost 3 bases to trimming and J lost 1 base, with 12 bases between them. The CDR3 is 15 residues long. Germline-derived CDR1 and CDR2 are SGHTA and FQGTGA. DNA for the CDR3: TGTGCCAGCAGCTTGGGCTATTATCCGAACACTGAAGCTTTCTTT. It encodes CASSLGYYPNTEAFF. The whole variable domain, filled in from reference TRBV7-3 and TRBJ1-1, reads GAGVSQTPSNKVTEKGKYVELRCDPISGHTALYWYRQSLGQGPEFLIYFQGTGAADDSGLPNDRFFAVRPEGSVSTLKIQRTERGDSAVYLCASSLGYYPNTEAFFGQGTRLTVV.

The rearrangement uses TRBV6-5 and TRBJ2-1; D not certain. This CDR3 is built from 15 residues. Per the germline V gene, CDR1 is MNHEY and CDR2 is SVGAGI. V lost 0 bases and J 0 bases, leaving 6 bases between the germline ends. CDR3 protein: CASSYSMSSYNEQFF. CDR3 sequence (DNA): TGTGCCAGCAGTTACTCGATGAGCTCCTACAATGAGCAGTTCTTC.

The CDR3 region is CATSRDLGQASGNTIYF. The CDR3 coding sequence is TGTGCCACCAGCAGAGATTTGGGACAGGCGTCTGGAAACACCATATATTTT. The gene calls are TRBV15 and TRBJ1-3; the match to TRBD1 covers 8 bases. CDR3 size: 17 residues. J was trimmed by 1 base and V by 0 bases; bases with no gene match: 5. Germline V gives CDR1 LNHNV, CDR2 YYDKDF (reference sequence).

This clone has only a few counts. V gene TRBV27 combines with J gene TRBJ2-3; TRBD2 agrees at 7 bases. Germline loops: CDR1 MNHEY, CDR2 SMNVEV (reference sequence). The CDR3 is 14 amino acids. The junction had 3 bases not matched to a gene; V was cut back by 5 bases and J by 1 base. The CDR3 loop reads CASSNAGGTDTQYF. Here the CDR3 DNA reads TGTGCCAGCAGTAACGCGGGGGGCACAGATACGCAGTATTTT.

The chain combines TRBV27 with TRBJ2-5, with 13 bases identical to TRBD2. The J call may be wrong; the DNA end is better matched by TRBJ2-7. Germline loops: CDR1 MNHEY, CDR2 SMNVEV (reference sequence). The CDR3 is 17 residues long. In DNA form, the CDR3 reads TGTGCCAGCGGGGATCGACTAGCGGGGGGCCTCTCCTACGAGCAGTACTTC. Protein product: CASGDRLAGGLSYEQYF.

The V and J genes are TRBV5-1 and TRBJ2-7, with 8 bases fitting TRBD1. Germline V gene sequence: CDR1 SGHRS, CDR2 YFSETQ. With V trimmed by 4 bases and J by 9 bases, 12 bases remained unmatched. The length of the CDR3 is 14 residues. CDR3 coding DNA: TGCGCCAGCAGCACCCAAGGACAGGGTCTGGGGCAGTACTTC. It is translated as CASSTQGQGLGQYF.

The rearrangement uses TRBV7-3 and TRBJ2-6; D possibly corresponds to TRBD2 (6 bases). The CDR3 runs to 16 residues. Trimming shortened V by 5 bases and J by 0 bases, and 11 bases separated the two germline ends. The germline gives CDR1 SGHTA, CDR2 FQGTGA. Here the CDR3 reads CASSQRANSGANVLTF. CDR3 nucleotide sequence: TGTGCCAGCAGCCAGCGGGCTAACTCTGGGGCCAACGTCCTGACTTTC.

The gene calls are TRBV6-4 and TRBJ1-5; D gene unclear. This CDR3 comprises 13 residues. Per germline, CDR1 MRHNA and CDR2 SNTAGT. Trimming stripped 4 bases from V and 3 bases from J, with 7 bases between. As DNA, the CDR3 is TGTGCCAGCAGTGCCGGGGACAATCAGCCCCAGCATTTT. It yields the protein CASSAGDNQPQHF.

The V and J genes are TRBV5-8 and TRBJ2-1; the match to TRBD1 covers 11 bases. The length of the CDR3 is 16 residues. With V trimmed by 3 bases and J by 5 bases, 7 bases remained unmatched. Germline CDR1 and CDR2: SGHTS and YDEGEE. Here the CDR3 DNA reads TGTGCCAGCAGCTCTGAGGGGACAGGGGGTCACAATGAGCAGTTCTTC. This gives the protein CASSSEGTGGHNEQFF.